The sequence of this T cell receptor (beta chain) was determined in a study of OX40 agonist ivuxolimab in advanced cancers. Across the study: Three patients, one with hepatocellular carcinoma and two with cutaneous melanoma, responded partially.

On this clone itself: Its antigen is as yet unknown.

TCRdb's table, derived via immunoSEQ multiplex PCR, lists solely in-frame clones and lacks some. The sample has about 19,000 clones, about three quarters seen once. Whole-study findings and limits: At 0.1 to 3.0 mg/kg, CD4+ and CD8+ blood T cells expanded clonally by week 6.

Germline V gene data show CDR1 as LNHDA and CDR2 as SQIVND (reference sequence). CDR3 size: 15 residues. Trimming left V 2 bases short and J 4 bases short, with 11 bases between. This receptor was obtained from an adult with an advanced solid tumor such as melanoma, head and neck, liver or kidney cancer. The rearrangement uses TRBV19 and TRBJ2-2, with D possibly matching TRBD2 (5 bases). The sequenced sample was CD4+ or CD8+ T cells sorted from blood, obtained in a trial of the OX40 agonist ivuxolimab. The CDR3 spells CASSITSGGTGELFF. The CDR3 DNA is TGTGCCAGTAGTATAACCAGCGGTGGCACCGGGGAGCTGTTTTTT.